Shown below are 25 T cell receptor beta chains from a single sample sequenced in a study of cytomegalovirus exposure and HLA in healthy donors (dated by TCRdb to 2015 to 2018). The library was obtained by the immunoSEQ multiplex PCR assay. For the multiplex PCR, a mixture combining 60 forward primers for TCR Vbeta segments and 13 reverse primers for TCR Jbeta segments was used. TCRdb took over this immuneACCESS table, retaining in-frame rearrangements with V and J assigned. Such tables are incomplete; in checked studies, under half of the missing clones stem from an unresolved V gene, and the remainder is unexplained. The sample table lists about 140,000 clones, approximately 61% of them with a count of one. About 1.5% of the sample is taken by the ten largest. Material: PBMCs. Source of these receptors: a human donor in good health.

This clone was seen a handful of times. The J gene is TRBJ1-2, the V gene TRBV12-5; 8 nucleotides match TRBD1. This CDR3 contains 13 residues. Losses at the gene ends were 3 bases for V and 8 bases for J; bases not matched to a gene: 5. Germline CDR1 and CDR2: LGHNT and FRNRAP. The CDR3 here is CASGLDRGYGYTF. In nucleotides, the CDR3 is TGTGCTAGTGGTTTAGACAGGGGATACGGCTACACCTTC. Drawing the rest from reference TRBV12-5 and TRBJ1-2, the complete variable domain is DARVTQTPRHKVTEMGQEVTMRCQPILGHNTVFWYRQTMMQGLELLAYFRNRAPLDDSGMPKDRFSAEMPDATLATLKIQPSEPRDSAVYFCASGLDRGYGYTFGSGTRLTVV.

The chain combines TRBV14 with TRBJ2-7; TRBD2 is a possible D gene (6 bases). The length of the CDR3 is 16 residues. The V gene lost 2 bases and the J gene lost 3 bases, with 17 bases spanning the gap. The germline V gene encodes CDR1 SGHDN and CDR2 FVKESK. The chain's CDR3 is CASSQKSEGWNYEQYF. DNA for the CDR3: TGTGCCAGCAGCCAAAAGTCGGAGGGATGGAACTACGAGCAGTACTTC. Variable domain in full (rest from reference TRBV14 and TRBJ2-7): EAGVTQFPSHSVIEKGQTVTLRCDPISGHDNLYWYRRVMGKEIKFLLHFVKESKQDESGMPNNRFLAERTGGTYSTLKVQPAELEDSGVYFCASSQKSEGWNYEQYFGPGTRLTVT.

The chain joins TRBV6-1 to TRBJ1-1, with no clear D. This CDR3 spans 10 amino acids. Germline V gene sequence: CDR1 MNHNS, CDR2 SASEGT. V shed 2 bases and J shed 11 bases, with 6 bases lying between them. The CDR3 sequence is CASSERRAFF. CDR3 nucleotides: TGTGCCAGCAGTGAACGGCGGGCTTTCTTT.

The chain carries TRBV5-1 and TRBJ2-2; no definite D call. Per the germline V gene, CDR1 is SGHRS and CDR2 is YFSETQ. The V end was cut by 0 bases, the J end by 8 bases, with 8 bases between. This CDR3 is 13 amino acids long. The CDR3 here is CASSLEAPGELFF. Written as DNA, the CDR3 is TGCGCCAGCAGCTTGGAAGCTCCGGGGGAGCTGTTTTTT.

V is TRBV9 and J is TRBJ2-1, with D tentatively TRBD2 (5 bases). This CDR3 is built from 15 residues. Per germline, CDR1 SGDLS and CDR2 YYNGEE. V was pared by 0 bases and J by 2 bases, with 9 bases between. The CDR3 spells CASSVAGTTYNEQFF. The CDR3 DNA reads TGTGCCAGCAGCGTAGCGGGAACCACCTACAATGAGCAGTTCTTC.

The chain is built from TRBV10-2 and TRBJ2-5; TRBD2 matches at 10 bases. Germline V gene lookup returns CDR1 WSHSY and CDR2 SAAADI. The CDR3 length is 17 residues. V was pared by 6 bases and J by 1 base, with 11 bases of the junction left unmatched. DNA for the CDR3: TGCGCCAGCAGCCCCCGAAGACTAGCGGGTTTCCAAGAGACCCAGTACTTC. As protein: CASSPRRLAGFQETQYF.

This clone has more than one count but fewer than ten. The chain has TRBV18 and TRBJ2-7; D gene uncertain. This CDR3 has 15 amino acids. V lost 0 bases, J lost 2 bases, and 11 bases lay in between. The V gene's germline CDR1 is KGHSH and CDR2 LQKENI. CDR3 DNA: TGTGCCAGCTCACCACCGAGCAGGCCAACCTACGAGCAGTACTTC. It translates to CASSPPSRPTYEQYF.

The rearrangement uses TRBV6-1 and TRBJ2-7, with D perhaps matching TRBD2 (5 bases). Germline lookup yields CDR1 MNHNS and CDR2 SASEGT. Trimming pared 1 base from V and 5 bases from J, leaving 21 bases between. The CDR3 covers 17 residues. CDR3 residues: CASSEVTSLGGAHEQYF. The CDR3 DNA sequence: TGTGCCAGCAGTGAAGTAACCTCGCTAGGAGGAGCCCACGAGCAGTACTTC.

As to this clone: Within the sample, other DNA sequences also encode this same CDR3. The chain joins TRBV9 to TRBJ2-1; a weak D match, TRBD2 (6 bases). This CDR3 comprises 16 residues. V was clipped by 4 bases and J by 6 bases, with 20 bases between them. The germline V gene encodes CDR1 SGDLS and CDR2 YYNGEE. In DNA, the CDR3 is TGTGCCAGCAGCCACTTCTTAGCAGCGGGCAGCAATGAGCAGTTCTTC. Protein: CASSHFLAAGSNEQFF.

J is TRBJ2-2 and V is TRBV5-4, with D possibly TRBD1 on 5 matching bases. Germline lookup yields CDR1 SGHNT and CDR2 YYREEE (reference sequence). V was cut by 0 bases and J by 7 bases, with 19 bases left in between. The CDR3 consists of 17 residues. CDR3 sequence: CASSLGTSGGAFGELFF. CDR3 coding DNA: TGTGCCAGCAGCTTGGGAACGTCAGGTGGGGCTTTCGGGGAGCTGTTTTTT.

On this clone itself: The junction and the germline gene differ at one end; a read error may be behind it. This chain connects TRBV7-2 to TRBJ1-2, with 8 bases aligning to TRBD1. Per germline, CDR1 SGHTA and CDR2 FQGNSA. This CDR3 is built from 12 residues. CDR3 amino acids: CASSSQGVGYNF. Here the CDR3 DNA reads TGTGCCAGCAGCTCACAGGGGGTTGGCTACAACTTC.

This clone has more than one count but fewer than ten. The rearrangement joins TRBV7-9 to TRBJ2-7, with TRBD1 identical over 7 bases. There are 13 residues in the CDR3. Per germline, CDR1 SEHNR and CDR2 FQNEAQ (reference sequence). Trimming at V came to 5 bases and at J to 6 bases, leaving 7 bases not matched to a gene. In nucleotides, the CDR3 is TGTGCCAGCAGCCGGACAGGTTCCGGCGAGCAGTACTTC. Translating it yields CASSRTGSGEQYF. Supplemented by reference TRBV7-9 and TRBJ2-7, the full variable domain reads DTGVSQNPRHKITKRGQNVTFRCDPISEHNRLYWYRQTLGQGPEFLTYFQNEAQLEKSRLLSDRFSAERPKGSFSTLEIQRTEQGDSAMYLCASSRTGSGEQYFGPGTRLTVT.

The chain carries TRBV28 and TRBJ1-5, with 7 bases aligning to TRBD1. The CDR3 sequence is 14 residues long. Germline V gene lookup returns CDR1 MDHEN and CDR2 SYDVKM. V dropped 4 bases and J dropped 4; count of bases not matched to a gene: 4. The CDR3 here is CASSSGQDNQPQHF. As DNA, the CDR3 is TGTGCCAGCAGTTCCGGACAGGATAATCAGCCCCAGCATTTT.

J is TRBJ1-4 and V is TRBV6-1; TRBD1 is a possible D gene (5 bases). CDR3 length: 15 amino acids. CDR1 and CDR2 from the germline V gene are MNHNS and SASEGT. The germline V and J ends were trimmed by 7 bases and 10 bases, with 22 bases remaining between them. CDR3 sequence reads: CASKDVTRGTGKLFF. CDR3 bases: TGTGCCAGCAAGGATGTGACACGGGGGACTGGAAAACTGTTTTTT.

V and J are TRBV10-1 and TRBJ2-2, with 8 bases identical to TRBD1. The ends lost 5 bases at V and 1 base at J; junction bases unmatched: 3. Germline V CDR1 and CDR2: WNHNN, SYGVQD (reference sequence). The CDR3 contains 15 residues. Written as DNA, the CDR3 is TGCGCCAGCAGTCAGGGGACAGGGAACACCGGGGAGCTGTTTTTT. It specifies CASSQGTGNTGELFF.

This chain uses TRBV18 with TRBJ1-1, with unresolved D. The CDR3 contains 12 residues. Trimming shortened V by 3 bases and J by 5 bases, and 7 bases separated the two germline ends. Germline loops: CDR1 KGHSH, CDR2 LQKENI. The CDR3 DNA reads TGTGCCAGCTCACCTAGGAGTACTGAAGCTTTCTTT. The encoded protein is CASSPRSTEAFF.

The chain couples TRBV28 to TRBJ2-5, with 10 bases identical to TRBD1. Germline V gene data show CDR1 as MDHEN and CDR2 as SYDVKM. After removal of 6 bases from V and 4 bases from J, the junction contained 11 bases not matched to a gene. The CDR3 length is 16 residues. The CDR3: CASREPGQGIRETQYF. CDR3 sequence (DNA): TGTGCCAGCAGGGAACCGGGACAGGGGATTCGAGAGACCCAGTACTTC.

The chain joins TRBV23-1 to TRBJ2-7; possibly TRBD2 for D (6 bases). TRBV23-1 is an ORF; its function is uncertain. Deletions cut 2 bases from V and 2 bases from J, with 13 bases between. This CDR3 comprises 15 residues. CDR3 coding DNA: TGCGCCAGCAGTCAACCGCGGGAAAGGGCCTACGAGCAGTACTTC. Protein sequence: CASSQPRERAYEQYF.

This chain joins TRBV11-3 and TRBJ2-3, with a tentative D call TRBD2 (6 bases). Trimming left V 5 bases short and J 5 bases short, with 20 bases between. CDR3 size: 16 residues. Per germline, CDR1 SGHNT and CDR2 YENEEA. The CDR3 sequence is CASSPNSGARGDTQYF. CDR3 bases: TGTGCCAGCAGCCCCAATAGCGGAGCCCGGGGAGATACGCAGTATTTT.

The chain combines TRBV5-1 with TRBJ2-1, with no clear D. Germline CDR1 and CDR2: SGHRS and YFSETQ. The CDR3 consists of 15 residues. The ends were cut back, 0 bases at V and 7 bases at J, with 14 bases in the middle. Written as DNA, the CDR3 is TGCGCCAGCAGCTTGGCAACGGCGGCCGGTAATGAGCAGTTCTTC. The encoded protein is CASSLATAAGNEQFF.

This clone was detected a few times. V gene TRBV27 combines with J gene TRBJ1-1, with D perhaps TRBD1 (6 bases). Germline V gives CDR1 MNHEY, CDR2 SMNVEV (reference sequence). V gave up 5 bases and J gave up 4 bases, with 14 bases separating them. The CDR3 consists of 14 residues. CDR3 nucleotides: TGTGCCAGCAGTCCGTACGGGGGGGCCACTGAAGCTTTCTTT. Its translation is CASSPYGGATEAFF.

This clone appeared a few times. The rearrangement joins TRBV9 to TRBJ2-1; TRBD1 is a possible D gene (6 bases). Germline CDR1 SGDLS, CDR2 YYNGEE. The CDR3 runs to 14 residues. Trimming cost V 3 bases and J 7 bases, with 14 bases left between them. The CDR3: CASSAQWGQNEQFF. CDR3 coding DNA: TGTGCCAGCAGCGCCCAGTGGGGGCAGAATGAGCAGTTCTTC. The full variable domain, its missing parts supplied by reference TRBV9 and TRBJ2-1, is DSGVTQTPKHLITATGQRVTLRCSPRSGDLSVYWYQQSLDQGLQFLIQYYNGEERAKGNILERFSAQQFPDLHSELNLSSLELGDSALYFCASSAQWGQNEQFFGPGTRLTVL.

Concerning this clone: It is unclear where the CDR3 begins or ends on the DNA, so no DNA is shown, and the CDR3 is as TCRdb lists it. This chain links TRBV9 with TRBJ2-6; TRBD2, the table's D call, was not compared with the DNA. The germline V gene encodes CDR1 SGDLS and CDR2 YYNGEE. The CDR3 comprises 14 residues, both ends counted. CDR3 in amino acids: CASSVGGGANVLPF.

This chain joins TRBV7-9 and TRBJ2-5, with D possibly TRBD2 on 5 matching bases. CDR1 is SEHNR and CDR2 is FQNEAQ in the germline V gene (reference sequence). The CDR3 contains 14 residues. V shed 1 base and J shed 1 base, with 7 bases lying between them. The DNA of the CDR3 is TGTGCCAGCAGCTTAGGAGCGGCCCAAGAGACCCAGTACTTC. Translated: CASSLGAAQETQYF.

This clone was detected only a few times. V and J are TRBV6-5 and TRBJ2-7, with D perhaps matching TRBD1 (5 bases). This CDR3 is built from 14 residues. Trimming left V 0 bases short and J 2 bases short, with 8 bases between. Per germline, CDR1 MNHEY and CDR2 SVGAGI. The CDR3 DNA reads TGTGCCAGCAGTTACTCGACAGACACCTACGAGCAGTACTTC. Translation: CASSYSTDTYEQYF.